Presented here are 7 T cell receptor beta chains from one specimen sequenced in a study of shared clonotypes between healthy human individuals. TCRdb's table, derived via immunoSEQ multiplex PCR, lists solely in-frame clones and lacks some. The sample carries under 2.5 million clones, 85% to 95% recorded once. The sequenced material came from naive CD4+ T cells from PBMCs. As to subset: CD45RA+ positively selected. The origin of the receptors is a man younger than 35 in good health. Some clones in this sample may be carry-over from other donors' samples.

The chain couples TRBV6-1 to TRBJ1-2; 9 bases are shared with TRBD1. CDR3 length: 11 amino acids. Per germline, CDR1 MNHNS and CDR2 SASEGT. J was trimmed by 8 bases and V by 8 bases; bases with no gene match: 3. The CDR3 protein is CASGTGYGYTF. The CDR3 nucleotides read TGTGCCAGCGGGACAGGGTACGGCTACACCTTC.

The J gene is TRBJ1-4, the V gene TRBV27, with TRBD1 matching over 7 bases. Trimming took 8 bases from V and 5 from J; bases not matched to a gene: 5. Germline V gene data show CDR1 as MNHEY and CDR2 as SMNVEV (reference sequence). This CDR3 comprises 13 residues. In nucleotides, the CDR3 is TGTGCCAGCGGCCCGACAGGGAATGAAAAACTGTTTTTT. Its translation: CASGPTGNEKLFF.

The CDR3 nucleotides read TGTGCCTGGACTAGTATCGTTTTCGGTGAGCAGTTCTTC. Translated, it gives CAWTSIVFGEQFF. The chain links TRBV30 to TRBJ2-1; D call uncertain. The CDR3 is 13 residues long. From germline, CDR1 is GTSNPN and CDR2 SVGIG (reference sequence). The V gene lost 4 bases and the J gene lost 9 bases, with 16 bases spanning the gap.

This chain uses TRBV7-8 with TRBJ2-4; the match to TRBD2 covers 11 bases. CDR3 size: 20 residues. J gave up 2 bases and V 2 bases, and 14 bases lay outside the gene matches. CDR1 and CDR2 from the germline V gene are SGHVS and FQNEAQ. CDR3 coding DNA: TGTGCCAGCAGCTTATCGCGACCAGACCTAGCGGGAGGACCCAAAAACATTCAGTACTTC. Its protein is CASSLSRPDLAGGPKNIQYF. The full variable domain, its missing parts supplied by reference TRBV7-8 and TRBJ2-4, is GAGVSQSPRYKVAKRGQDVALRCDPISGHVSLFWYQQALGQGPEFLTYFQNEAQLDKSGLPSDRFFAERPEGSVSTLKIQRTQQEDSAVYLCASSLSRPDLAGGPKNIQYFGAGTRLSVL.

This chain connects TRBV29-1 to TRBJ2-3; 7 bases agree with TRBD1. There are 14 residues in the CDR3. Germline trimming cut 1 base from V and 4 bases from J; bases unmatched to any gene: 5. Germline assignment: CDR1 SQVTM and CDR2 ANQGSEA. CDR3 bases: TGCAGCGTTGAAGTTTGGCAGGGGGCAGATACGCAGTATTTT. Protein sequence: CSVEVWQGADTQYF.

The chain has TRBV27 and TRBJ2-7, with D perhaps matching TRBD1 (6 bases). Trimming stripped 6 bases from V and 5 bases from J, with 14 bases between. The CDR3 is 13 residues long. Germline V gene data show CDR1 as MNHEY and CDR2 as SMNVEV (reference sequence). In DNA form, the CDR3 reads TGTGCCAGCAGCCTGACAGGACGCAACGAGCAGTACTTC. This gives the protein CASSLTGRNEQYF.

The chain uses TRBV5-5 and TRBJ1-2; no firm D call. Germline V gives CDR1 SGHKS, CDR2 YYEKEE (reference sequence). Trimming pared 0 bases from V and 4 bases from J, leaving 16 bases between. The CDR3 runs 16 residues. Here the CDR3 DNA reads TGTGCCAGCAGCTTGGCGGACGGCGGACTGGCCTATGGCTACACCTTC. This gives the protein CASSLADGGLAYGYTF.